These 22 T cell receptor beta chains originate from one sample sequenced in a study of T cell repertoires in cytomegalovirus infection. TCRdb fed the reads into MiXCR, producing one record per CDR3 protein. Of approximately 180,000 distinct CDR3 sequences listed, 9.5% are singletons. The sample was PBMCs. The receptors come from a human donor in good health (CMV status not recorded). Some clones in this sample may be carry-over from other donors' samples.

The chain couples TRBV7-8 to TRBJ1-5, with 7 nucleotides matching TRBD1. CDR1 is SGHVS, CDR2 FQNEAQ, per germline. CDR3 length: 14 amino acids. Losses at the gene ends were 1 base for V and 7 bases for J; bases not matched to a gene: 4. The chain's CDR3 is CASSLVGQAQPQHF. CDR3 nucleotide sequence: TGTGCCAGCAGCTTAGTTGGACAGGCGCAGCCCCAGCATTTT.

On this clonotype: One end of the junction is discordant with germline, which a read error may explain. The rearrangement joins TRBV20-1 to TRBJ1-1; D ambiguous. The CDR3 covers 11 residues. Germline V gene data show CDR1 as DFQATT and CDR2 as SNEGSKA (reference sequence). CDR3 in DNA: TGCAGTGCTATTTATCCCATAGAAGCCTTCTTT. Protein: CSAIYPIEAFF.

In its sample, this clonotype was seen many times. V is TRBV19 and J is TRBJ2-7; 7 positions match TRBD1. This CDR3 contains 16 residues. The germline V gene has CDR1 LNHDA and CDR2 SQIVND (reference sequence). With 5 bases clipped from V and 0 bases from J, the junction kept 10 bases outside the gene matches. The CDR3 region has the DNA TGTGCCAGTAGTGCCCCGACAGGGCCGAGCTCCTACGAGCAGTACTTC. Translating gives CASSAPTGPSSYEQYF. The full variable domain, completed using reference TRBV19 and TRBJ2-7, is DGGITQSPKYLFRKEGQNVTLSCEQNLNHDAMYWYRQDPGQGLRLIYYSQIVNDFQKGDIAEGYSVSREKKESFPLTVTSAQKNPTAFYLCASSAPTGPSSYEQYFGPGTRLTVT.

This clonotype was picked up a small number of times. The chain employs TRBV20-1 and TRBJ2-7; 9 bases fit TRBD2. CDR3 length: 14 amino acids. The J segment lost 5 bases and the V segment lost 6 bases, leaving 11 bases of the junction unmatched. Germline CDR1 DFQATT, CDR2 SNEGSKA (reference sequence). The chain's CDR3 is CSARFSGSGNEQYF. The CDR3 nucleotides are TGCAGTGCCAGATTTAGCGGGAGCGGCAACGAGCAGTACTTC.

This clonotype occurred many times. The genes are TRBV7-8 and TRBJ2-3; D not resolved. The V and J ends lost 5 bases and 5 bases respectively, with 17 bases between them. The CDR3 is 15 amino acids. From germline, CDR1 is SGHVS and CDR2 FQNEAQ. CDR3 residues: CASSHNVKTGDTQYF. The CDR3 DNA is TGTGCCAGCAGCCACAACGTAAAGACCGGAGATACGCAGTATTTT.

The rearrangement joins TRBV29-1 to TRBJ2-1, with TRBD2 matching 8 bases. V shed 3 bases and J 5 bases; nucleotides not matched to a gene: 6. The CDR3 is made up of 14 amino acids. The germline V gene encodes CDR1 SQVTM and CDR2 ANQGSEA. The CDR3 sequence is CSVDRPGGDNEQFF. The CDR3 DNA follows: TGCAGCGTTGACCGTCCGGGAGGGGACAATGAGCAGTTCTTC.

This clonotype was found many times. This chain joins TRBV29-1 and TRBJ1-4; no clear D. V was cut by 4 bases and J by 2 bases, with 11 bases left in between. The CDR3 has 14 residues. CDR1 and CDR2 from the germline V gene are SQVTM and ANQGSEA. The CDR3 spells CSVGAGPTNEKLFF. The CDR3 DNA sequence: TGCAGCGTTGGGGCCGGGCCCACTAATGAAAAACTGTTTTTT.

The CDR3 protein is CASKGMGEYQPQHF. The DNA of the CDR3 is TGTGCCTCCAAGGGTATGGGGGAATATCAGCCCCAGCATTTT. The gene calls are TRBV19 and TRBJ1-5; D is perhaps TRBD1 (5 bases). Trimming cost V 11 bases and J 5 bases, with 19 bases left between them. The germline V gene encodes CDR1 LNHDA and CDR2 SQIVND (reference sequence). This CDR3 contains 14 residues.

This rearrangement joins TRBV4-3 to TRBJ2-3, with D unclear. Germline V gene data show CDR1 as LGHNA and CDR2 as YSLEER. The CDR3 is made up of 16 amino acids. Trimming shortened V by 2 bases and J by 0 bases, and 12 bases separated the two germline ends. The CDR3 nucleotides read TGCGCCAGCAGCCAAAGTCCAGCAGCCAGCACAGATACGCAGTATTTT. Protein: CASSQSPAASTDTQYF.

The table lists this clonotype with many counts. The rearrangement uses TRBV29-1 and TRBJ2-2, with D possibly TRBD1 on 5 matching bases. Germline values: CDR1 SQVTM, CDR2 ANQGSEA. The CDR3 is 12 residues long. Trimming pared 3 bases from V and 7 bases from J, leaving 9 bases between. DNA of the CDR3: TGCAGCGTTGAGGGGCCGGGCGGGGAGCTGTTTTTT. Its protein is CSVEGPGGELFF.

This clonotype was picked up a small number of times. In nucleotides, the CDR3 is TGTGCCAGCAGCTTAGCGGGAGACACAGATACGCAGTATTTT. This translates into CASSLAGDTDTQYF. J is TRBJ2-3 and V is TRBV6-2 or TRBV6-3, with TRBD2 identical over 9 bases. The CDR3 is 14 amino acids. CDR1 and CDR2 (germline): MNHEY, SVGEGT. The J segment lost 2 bases and the V segment lost 6 bases, leaving 3 bases of the junction unmatched.

This clonotype was detected many times. This chain uses TRBV6-1 with TRBJ1-5; possible D gene TRBD1, 6 bases. Germline V gene lookup returns CDR1 MNHNS and CDR2 SASEGT. The CDR3 runs to 14 residues. Trimming stripped 4 bases from V and 0 bases from J, with 7 bases between. CDR3 nucleotides: TGTGCCAGCAGTGCAGGGGTTAGCAATCAGCCCCAGCATTTT. As protein: CASSAGVSNQPQHF.

This clonotype is classed as medium-sized. The chain recombines TRBV7-2 with TRBJ1-5, with D maybe TRBD1 (5 bases). Trimming removed 5 bases at V and 8 bases at J, with 13 bases between. The CDR3 covers 13 residues. Germline V gene sequence: CDR1 SGHTA, CDR2 FQGNSA. The chain's CDR3 is CASSRGQDKPQHF. DNA for the CDR3: TGTGCCAGCAGCCGGGGCCAGGATAAGCCCCAGCATTTT.

This clonotype was detected only a few times. The chain links TRBV7-9 to TRBJ2-1; D gene unclear. CDR1 and CDR2 (germline): SEHNR, FQNEAQ (reference sequence). The CDR3 loop spans 14 amino acids. V was trimmed by 10 bases and J by 10 bases, leaving 23 bases between them. CDR3 amino acids: CAIQLITANVEQFF. DNA for the CDR3: TGTGCCATCCAGCTTATAACGGCCAATGTGGAGCAGTTCTTC.

J is TRBJ1-2 and V is TRBV25-1; D remains unclear. CDR3 size: 13 residues. Trimming left V 2 bases short and J 5 bases short, with 9 bases between. CDR1 and CDR2 (germline): MGHDK, SYGVNS. CDR3 nucleotides: TGTGCCAGCAGTGAAAAATTGGGTTATGGCTACACCTTC. Its translation: CASSEKLGYGYTF.

The V gene is TRBV12-3 or TRBV12-4, the J gene TRBJ1-4, with D perhaps TRBD1 (5 bases). The CDR3 contains 14 residues. Trimming cost V 6 bases and J 5 bases, with 13 bases left between them. Written as DNA, the CDR3 is TGTGCCAGCAGACCGGGACGCAGAAATGAAAAACTGTTTTTT. This gives the protein CASRPGRRNEKLFF.

This clonotype was seen a few times. V is TRBV5-1 and J is TRBJ2-3; D not resolved. The CDR3 has 16 amino acids. Trimming left V 1 base short and J 0 bases short, with 12 bases between. Germline V gene sequence: CDR1 SGHRS, CDR2 YFSETQ. The CDR3 DNA sequence: TGCGCCAGCAGCTTGTGGGCCTCCCCAAGCACAGATACGCAGTATTTT. It codes for CASSLWASPSTDTQYF.

This clonotype came up a few times. The J gene is TRBJ2-1, the V gene TRBV20-1, with a tentative D call TRBD2 (6 bases). V lost 6 bases to trimming and J lost 4 bases, with 16 bases between them. The germline gives CDR1 DFQATT, CDR2 SNEGSKA (reference sequence). This CDR3 region has 14 residues. CDR3 in DNA: TGCAGTGCCCCGCGGGGTCCCCAGTACAATGAGCAGTTCTTC. Protein: CSAPRGPQYNEQFF.

This clonotype was observed many times. The chain carries TRBV7-6 and TRBJ2-5; possible D gene TRBD2, 7 bases. CDR1 and CDR2 (germline): SGHVS, FNYEAQ. The CDR3 is 18 residues long. The V end was cut by 3 bases, the J end by 5 bases, with 25 bases between. This CDR3 is CASSFGEGGYKISETQYF. The DNA of the CDR3 is TGTGCCAGCAGCTTTGGAGAGGGGGGGTACAAAATATCGGAGACCCAGTACTTC.

This clonotype was counted at least ten times. CDR3 amino acids: CASKRGAGDNSPLHF. For the CDR3, the DNA is TGTGCCAGCAAACGGGGGGCAGGTGATAATTCACCCCTCCACTTT. The chain employs TRBV2 and TRBJ1-6, with a tentative D call TRBD1 (6 bases). This CDR3 region has 15 residues. The germline CDR1 and CDR2 sequences are SNHLY and FYNNEI. The ends were cut back, 7 bases at V and 5 bases at J, with 15 bases in the middle. Together with reference TRBV2 and TRBJ1-6, the CDR3 gives the full variable domain: EPEVTQTPSHQVTQMGQEVILRCVPISNHLYFYWYRQILGQKVEFLVSFYNNEISEKSEIFDDQFSVERPDGSNFTLKIRSTKLEDSAMYFCASKRGAGDNSPLHFGNGTRLTVT.

In this sample, this clonotype turned up many times. The V and J genes are TRBV28 and TRBJ1-5; 11 nucleotides match TRBD1. CDR1 and CDR2 (germline): MDHEN, SYDVKM. CDR3 length: 17 residues. V trimming: 5 bases; J trimming: 4 bases; junction bases outside the gene matches: 10. CDR3: CASSLPGQGVGNQPQHF. Written as DNA, the CDR3 is TGTGCCAGCAGTCTGCCGGGACAGGGGGTTGGTAATCAGCCCCAGCATTTT.

The sample holds many counts of this clonotype. The V gene is TRBV7-3, the J gene TRBJ1-1; D not certain. Germline CDR1 is SGHTA and CDR2 is FQGTGA. The V end was cut by 2 bases, the J end by 4 bases, with 8 bases between. CDR3 length: 13 residues. As DNA, the CDR3 is TGTGCCAGCAGCTTAGGTCTGGGCACTGAAGCTTTCTTT. Translation gives CASSLGLGTEAFF.